This TCR beta chain came from a study of lymphopenia after photon versus proton radiotherapy. Study-wide results and limits: After lymphocyte nadir, photon-treated repertoires showed oligoclonal expansion, especially CD8+ Temra. Proton therapy kept repertoires fairly stable, unlike photons, which gained effector/memory cells.

Some clones are missing from TCRdb's copy, which holds only in-frame ones; the method was immunoSEQ multiplex PCR. The repertoire holds 150,000 to 200,000 clones, with 88% as singletons. Concerning this clone itself: Its antigen is still unknown.

Sample: peripheral blood, taken from a patient treated with photon-based radiotherapy. The sequence was obtained from a man aged 45 to 65 with gastric cancer.

This CDR3 is CASRDRGLYNEQFF. The CDR3 bases are TGTGCCAGTCGAGACAGGGGTCTCTACAATGAGCAGTTCTTC. The chain employs TRBV6-1 and TRBJ2-1; the match to TRBD1 covers 8 bases. Germline V gene lookup returns CDR1 MNHNS and CDR2 SASEGT. After removal of 9 bases from V and 3 bases from J, the junction contained 7 bases not matched to a gene. The CDR3 loop spans 14 amino acids.